This T cell receptor beta chain was captured by sequencing in a study of blood T cell repertoires in COVID-19. Overall study context: Samples taken during acute and convalescent COVID-19 were collected in the United States, Italy and Spain.

Worth noting for this clone: Other DNA sequences of this sample code for an identical CDR3.

The CDR3 is 15 residues long. The protocol was immunoSEQ multiplex PCR, while the TCRdb copy is restricted to in-frame clones and leaves out a portion. The sample holds about 30,000 clones; around 88% are singletons and the top ten take roughly 26%. The chain recombines TRBV21-1 with TRBJ2-1; the D segment call TRBD2 is taken from the table without a DNA check. TRBV21-1 has pseudogene status. This receptor was obtained from a human donor in a cohort sampled during active COVID-19. The material sequenced was peripheral blood. The CDR3 DNA follows: TGTGCCAGCAGCAAAGGGGCGGGGGGTGTCGATGAGCAGTTCTTC. Translated: CASSKGAGGVDEQFF.